Listed here are 22 T cell receptor beta chains from one sample, sequenced in a study of cytomegalovirus exposure and HLA in healthy donors. The PCR contained 60 Vbeta and 13 Jbeta primers. Generated by immunoSEQ multiplex PCR, the TCRdb table keeps only in-frame clones and is missing some. The sample holds roughly 170,000 clones; roughly three quarters are singletons and the top ten take less than 15%. The sequenced sample consisted of PBMCs. The receptors derive from a woman between 45 and 60 years old in good health and CMV-seropositive.

The gene calls are TRBV4-1 and TRBJ1-4; the D gene is possibly TRBD1 (5 bases). V was cut by 4 bases and J by 4 bases, with 13 bases left in between. This CDR3 region has 15 residues. CDR1 is MGHRA, CDR2 YSYEKL, per germline. CDR3 DNA: TGCGCCAGCAGCCCTTGGGGCGGGGGTAATGAAAAACTGTTTTTT. This gives the protein CASSPWGGGNEKLFF.

The chain has TRBV7-9 and TRBJ2-2; the match to TRBD2 covers 9 bases. With V trimmed by 8 bases and J by 3 bases, 4 bases remained unmatched. CDR1 SEHNR and CDR2 FQNEAQ come from the germline V gene (reference sequence). The CDR3 totals 14 residues. In DNA, the CDR3 is TGTGCCAGCGGTCTAGCGGGGTACACCGGGGAGCTGTTTTTT. This codes for CASGLAGYTGELFF. Based on the CDR3 plus reference TRBV7-9 and TRBJ2-2, the full variable domain is DTGVSQNPRHKITKRGQNVTFRCDPISEHNRLYWYRQTLGQGPEFLTYFQNEAQLEKSRLLSDRFSAERPKGSFSTLEIQRTEQGDSAMYLCASGLAGYTGELFFGEGSRLTVL.

The chain uses TRBV7-6 and TRBJ2-5; 7 bases agree with TRBD2. J gave up 5 bases and V 0 bases, and 3 bases lay outside the gene matches. The germline V gene has CDR1 SGHVS and CDR2 FNYEAQ. This CDR3 comprises 14 residues. The CDR3: CASSLAGRVETQYF. Here the CDR3 DNA reads TGTGCCAGCAGCTTAGCGGGGAGGGTCGAGACCCAGTACTTC.

The gene calls are TRBV25-1 and TRBJ1-2; 7 bases fit TRBD1. V lost 3 bases to trimming and J lost 6 bases; unmatched junction nucleotides: 10. Germline lookup yields CDR1 MGHDK and CDR2 SYGVNS. CDR3 size: 15 residues. The chain's CDR3 is CASSDGTAPFDGYTF. In nucleotides, the CDR3 is TGTGCCAGCAGTGACGGGACAGCCCCCTTTGATGGCTACACCTTC.

The rearrangement links TRBV4-1 to TRBJ2-5, with 7 positions matching TRBD1. Germline lookup yields CDR1 MGHRA and CDR2 YSYEKL. V lost 3 bases, J lost 2 bases, and 9 bases stayed unmatched. The length of the CDR3 is 16 residues. The CDR3: CASSHFPGQLQETQYF. CDR3 nucleotide sequence: TGCGCCAGCAGCCATTTCCCGGGACAGTTACAAGAGACCCAGTACTTC.

The rearrangement links TRBV19 to TRBJ1-2; 10 bases align to TRBD1. V shed 8 bases, J shed 8 bases, and the junction held 8 bases outside the gene matches. CDR3 length: 13 amino acids. The germline CDR1 and CDR2 sequences are LNHDA and SQIVND (reference sequence). The CDR3 here is CASGRQGAQGYTF. The CDR3 nucleotides are TGTGCCAGTGGTCGACAGGGGGCGCAAGGCTACACCTTC.

V and J are TRBV2 and TRBJ1-1; a possible D gene is TRBD1 (5 bases). V lost 5 bases to trimming and J lost 1 base, with 17 bases between them. Per the germline V gene, CDR1 is SNHLY and CDR2 is FYNNEI. This CDR3 region has 16 residues. The CDR3 loop reads CASSPKGDLKNTEAFF. The CDR3 DNA sequence: TGTGCCAGCAGTCCTAAAGGGGACTTAAAGAACACTGAAGCTTTCTTT.

The chain links TRBV2 to TRBJ2-5, with 10 bases that match TRBD1. The CDR3 runs 15 residues. Germline values: CDR1 SNHLY, CDR2 FYNNEI. With 6 bases clipped from V and 5 bases from J, the junction kept 9 bases outside the gene matches. In DNA form, the CDR3 reads TGTGCCAGCAGAGGGACAGGGGCTCTGACGGAGACCCAGTACTTC. Encoded protein: CASRGTGALTETQYF.

V is TRBV5-1 and J is TRBJ2-7, with 7 bases lining up with TRBD1. CDR1 and CDR2 from the germline V gene are SGHRS and YFSETQ. J lost 3 bases, V lost 4 bases, and 7 bases had no gene match. CDR3 length: 14 residues. This CDR3 reads CASSVRRQGYEQYF. CDR3 nucleotide sequence: TGCGCCAGCAGCGTACGACGACAGGGCTACGAGCAGTACTTC.

The chain uses TRBV6-1 and TRBJ1-6, with D maybe TRBD1 (5 bases). Germline V CDR1 and CDR2: MNHNS, SASEGT. V dropped 11 bases and J dropped 2 bases, with 10 bases sitting between them. CDR3 length equals 13 residues. In DNA form, the CDR3 reads TGTGCCTGCTCGGGGGCCTATAATTCACCCCTCCACTTT. Translating gives CACSGAYNSPLHF.

Notes on this clone: Additional DNA sequences in this sample encode the identical CDR3. This rearrangement joins TRBV9 to TRBJ1-1, with 9 bases that match TRBD1. The CDR3 spans 14 residues. The germline V gene has CDR1 SGDLS and CDR2 YYNGEE. The trim removed 4 bases at V and 5 bases at J, leaving 6 bases unmatched. CDR3 region: CASSPTGGNTEAFF. As DNA, the CDR3 is TGTGCCAGCAGCCCAACAGGGGGCAATACTGAAGCTTTCTTT.

The V call is TRBV28, the J call TRBJ2-7; perhaps TRBD1 as D (5 bases). The CDR3 contains 12 residues. Germline assignment: CDR1 MDHEN and CDR2 SYDVKM. Trimming pared 9 bases from V and 4 bases from J, leaving 13 bases between. In nucleotides, the CDR3 is TGTGCCAGTGGGGCCAACTCTTACGAGCAGTACTTC. Its translation: CASGANSYEQYF.

In its sample, this clone was seen once. J is TRBJ2-2 and V is TRBV11-1, with 8 bases aligning to TRBD1. Germline CDR1 SGHAT, CDR2 FQDESV (reference sequence). Trimming removed 2 bases from V and 6 bases from J; junction bases left unmatched: 5. This CDR3 has 15 residues. The CDR3 spells CASSLRQGAPGELFF. The CDR3 nucleotides are TGTGCCAGCAGCTTAAGGCAGGGGGCACCCGGGGAGCTGTTTTTT. Looking up the rest from reference TRBV11-1 and TRBJ2-2 gives the full variable domain: EAEVAQSPRYKITEKSQAVAFWCDPISGHATLYWYRQILGQGPELLVQFQDESVVDDSQLPKDRFSAERLKGVDSTLKIQPAELGDSAMYLCASSLRQGAPGELFFGEGSRLTVL.

This clone was recorded a few times. This chain uses TRBV30 with TRBJ2-2, with 7 bases identical to TRBD1. Trimming cost V 1 base and J 4 bases; bases outside gene matches: 9. CDR3 size: 16 residues. Germline CDR1 GTSNPN, CDR2 SVGIG (reference sequence). DNA of the CDR3: TGTGCCTGGAGTGGAACAGGGGTAGAGAGCACCGGGGAGCTGTTTTTT. Translated, it gives CAWSGTGVESTGELFF.

The V gene is TRBV10-3, the J gene TRBJ1-5; TRBD1 aligns across 7 bases. This CDR3 region has 13 residues. The V segment lost 9 bases and the J segment 0 bases; nucleotides outside the gene matches: 2. From germline, CDR1 is ENHRY and CDR2 SYGVKD. CDR3 region: CAIGTDSNQPQHF. The CDR3 DNA reads as TGTGCCATTGGGACAGATAGCAATCAGCCCCAGCATTTT.

This clone has just a few counts. The chain employs TRBV14 and TRBJ2-7; D gene unclear. CDR3 length: 12 residues. V was shortened by 1 base and J by 5 bases, with 6 bases between the two germline ends. Germline V CDR1 and CDR2: SGHDN, FVKESK. The CDR3 DNA follows: TGTGCCAGCAGCCAAGCTATGAACGAGCAGTACTTC. It specifies CASSQAMNEQYF.

Concerning this clone itself: A read error may produce the germline difference seen at one junction end. The V gene is TRBV5-1, the J gene TRBJ1-6; 7 bases are a match to TRBD1. Germline V gene data show CDR1 as SGHRS and CDR2 as YFSETQ. CDR3 length equals 15 residues. The CDR3 coding sequence is TGTGCCAGCAGCTTTCGGGACAGACTTAATTCACCCCTCCACTTT. This gives the protein CASSFRDRLNSPLHF.

The chain joins TRBV11-2 to TRBJ2-7; TRBD1 agrees at 7 bases. CDR1 SGHAT and CDR2 FQNNGV come from the germline V gene. V gave up 5 bases and J gave up 2 bases; unmatched junction bases: 12. This CDR3 contains 16 residues. CDR3 nucleotides: TGTGCCAGCAGCGCCCGACAGGGTTTTTTCCCCTACGAGCAGTACTTC. It translates to CASSARQGFFPYEQYF.

This chain joins TRBV6-4 and TRBJ1-4, with 10 bases fitting TRBD1. This CDR3 comprises 13 residues. V was pared by 7 bases and J by 8 bases, with 4 bases of the junction left unmatched. Germline values: CDR1 MRHNA, CDR2 SNTAGT. The CDR3 DNA reads as TGTGCCAGCAAGAGGACAGGGGGGGAAAAACTGTTTTTT. It translates to CASKRTGGEKLFF.

This rearrangement joins TRBV6-5 to TRBJ1-2, with TRBD1 matching over 10 bases. Germline-derived CDR1 and CDR2 are MNHEY and SVGAGI. This CDR3 comprises 14 residues. V was pared by 6 bases and J by 4 bases, with 5 bases of the junction left unmatched. CDR3 amino acids: CASSRRTGGYGYTF. As DNA, the CDR3 is TGTGCCAGCAGCCGACGGACAGGGGGCTATGGCTACACCTTC.

The rearrangement links TRBV4-1 to TRBJ2-3; 12 bases map to TRBD2. The CDR3 is made up of 16 amino acids. The germline V gene has CDR1 MGHRA and CDR2 YSYEKL. The junction had 3 bases not matched to a gene; V was cut back by 5 bases and J by 0 bases. The DNA for the CDR3 is TGCGCCAGCAGCGGACTAGCGGGGCATAGCACAGATACGCAGTATTTT. This sequence encodes CASSGLAGHSTDTQYF.

The rearrangement joins TRBV15 to TRBJ2-2; 9 positions match TRBD2. The length of the CDR3 is 16 residues. Germline CDR1 and CDR2: LNHNV and YYDKDF (reference sequence). Trimming took 6 bases from V and 7 from J; bases not matched to a gene: 12. The CDR3 nucleotides read TGTGCCACCAGTACCTTTAGCGGGGGCTTGGGCGGGGAGCTGTTTTTT. Protein product: CATSTFSGGLGGELFF. The variable domain in full, with the rest retrieved from reference TRBV15 and TRBJ2-2, is DAMVIQNPRYQVTQFGKPVTLSCSQTLNHNVMYWYQQKSSQAPKLLFHYYDKDFNNEADTPDNFQSRRPNTSFCFLDIRSPGLGDTAMYLCATSTFSGGLGGELFFGEGSRLTVL.